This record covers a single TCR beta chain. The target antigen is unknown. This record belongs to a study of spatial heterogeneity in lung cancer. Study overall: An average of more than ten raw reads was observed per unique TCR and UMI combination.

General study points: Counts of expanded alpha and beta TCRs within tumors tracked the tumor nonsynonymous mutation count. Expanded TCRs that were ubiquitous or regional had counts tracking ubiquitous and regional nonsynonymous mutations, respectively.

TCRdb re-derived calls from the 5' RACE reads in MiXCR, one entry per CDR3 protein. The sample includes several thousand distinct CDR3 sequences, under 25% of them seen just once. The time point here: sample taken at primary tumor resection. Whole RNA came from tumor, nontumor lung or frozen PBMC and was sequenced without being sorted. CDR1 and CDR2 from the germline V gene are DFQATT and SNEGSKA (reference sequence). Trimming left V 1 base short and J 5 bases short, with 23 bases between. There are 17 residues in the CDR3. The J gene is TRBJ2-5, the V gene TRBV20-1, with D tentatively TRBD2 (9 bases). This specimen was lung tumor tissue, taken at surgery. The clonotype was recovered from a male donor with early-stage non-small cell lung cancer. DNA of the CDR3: TGCAGTGCTAGAGCCCTAGCGGGGACAGGTTCCATCGAGACCCAGTACTTC. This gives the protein CSARALAGTGSIETQYF.